This T cell receptor beta chain was documented in a study of molecular identifiers for immune sequencing clone quantification. A word on this clonotype: The antigen is undetermined. Given a much more abundant clone one base away, this may be a read error.

Study conclusions and caveats: Highly expanded clones may be undercounted when identical TCR molecules share barcodes.

Germline-derived CDR1 and CDR2 are SGHRS and YFSETQ. The CDR3 length is 14 residues. Trimming took off 0 bases at V and 5 bases at J, with 11 bases between the two ends. TCRdb called the PCR reads again in MiXCR, with one record for every CDR3 protein. Of some 590,000 distinct CDR3 sequences in the sample, 25% were seen once. The sample was naive CD8+ T cells from blood, with Jurkat cell RNA spiked in. Subset given: FACS-sorted CD8+CD4-CCR7+CD45RA+ naive T cells. The clonotype originates from a human donor in good health. Some libraries in this study had Jurkat cell RNA spiked in. The rearrangement uses TRBV5-1 and TRBJ2-5; no definite D call. CDR3 region: CASSLGRSWETQYF. CDR3 nucleotides: TGCGCCAGCAGCTTGGGCCGGTCATGGGAGACCCAGTACTTC. Looking up the rest from reference TRBV5-1 and TRBJ2-5 gives the full variable domain: KAGVTQTPRYLIKTRGQQVTLSCSPISGHRSVSWYQQTPGQGLQFLFEYFSETQRNKGNFPGRFSGRQFSNSRSEMNVSTLELGDSALYLCASSLGRSWETQYFGPGTRLLVL.